A few counts support the clone carrying this T cell receptor beta chain. Its matching antigen is unknown. This sample was taken from a study of T cell repertoires in cytomegalovirus infection. The CDR3 contains 15 residues. Germline V lookup: CDR1 SNHLY, CDR2 FYNNEI. Trimming took off 3 bases at V and 0 bases at J, with 6 bases between the two ends. Using its own MiXCR run on the reads, TCRdb lists one record per CDR3 protein. The data show roughly 350,000 distinct CDR3 sequences, roughly 34% seen once. This TCR was sampled from a human donor in good health (CMV status not recorded). Some clones in this sample may be carry-over from other donors' samples. The J gene is TRBJ2-6, the V gene TRBV2; D is unclear. The input for sequencing was cultured PBMCs, taken from culture after CMV antigen stimulation. The chain's CDR3 is CASSELYSGANVLTF. The DNA of the CDR3 is TGTGCCAGCAGTGAGCTGTACTCTGGGGCCAACGTCCTGACTTTC. The full variable domain, completed using reference TRBV2 and TRBJ2-6, is EPEVTQTPSHQVTQMGQEVILRCVPISNHLYFYWYRQILGQKVEFLVSFYNNEISEKSEIFDDQFSVERPDGSNFTLKIRSTKLEDSAMYFCASSELYSGANVLTFGAGSRLTVL.